This T cell receptor (beta chain) was recovered during a study of blood T cell repertoires in COVID-19. Study context: Acute and convalescent COVID-19 specimens originated in the United States, Italy and Spain. PBMCs, B-cell-depleted T cells, or T cells provided the cDNA or gDNA that made up the material.

Generated by immunoSEQ multiplex PCR, the TCRdb table keeps only in-frame clones and is missing some. The table includes approximately 220,000 clones, 86% detected once. Clinical histories supplied by participants themselves formed the basis of cohort assignment. This clonotype was sampled from a woman aged 40 to 50 with acute COVID-19. The specimen was PBMCs or T cells enriched from blood (not recorded which).

The CDR3: CASSQRLGGQPQHF. The CDR3 DNA follows: TGTGCCAGCAGCCAACGATTGGGGGGTCAGCCCCAGCATTTT. V is TRBV3-1 (or the pseudogene TRBV3-2) and J is TRBJ1-5, with a tentative D call TRBD1 (5 bases). CDR1 is LGHDT and CDR2 is YNNKEL in the germline V gene (reference sequence). The germline V and J ends were trimmed by 2 bases and 6 bases, with 11 bases remaining between them. This CDR3 contains 14 residues.